Below are 26 T cell receptor beta chains sequenced from a single sample in a study of T cells in Graves' hyperthyroidism and ophthalmopathy. RNA transcripts served as the template for amplifying TCR beta CDR3 regions. Primed by the HTBI set, a first-round RT-PCR was run on the TCR CDR3. TCRdb re-called the multiplex PCR reads with MiXCR, one entry per CDR3 protein. Among hundreds of thousands of distinct CDR3 sequences listed, 15% to 17% were seen once. Sequencing was carried out using blood. These receptors were obtained from a woman aged 18 to 35 with Graves' hyperthyroidism that later progressed to Graves' ophthalmopathy.

This clonotype was seen ten or more times. The genes are TRBV7-8 and TRBJ2-7; D is undetermined. The length of the CDR3 is 15 residues. V gave up 2 bases and J gave up 5 bases, with 16 bases separating them. Germline values: CDR1 SGHVS, CDR2 FQNEAQ. CDR3 nucleotide sequence: TGTGCCAGCAGCTTAATCTTGGGCAGCAAAAACGAGCAGTACTTC. Encoded protein: CASSLILGSKNEQYF.

This clonotype has at least ten counts. V usage is TRBV5-1 and J usage is TRBJ2-2; unclear D gene. V dropped 0 bases and J dropped 4 bases, with 7 bases sitting between them. CDR3 size: 14 residues. Germline-derived CDR1 and CDR2 are SGHRS and YFSETQ. The CDR3 bases are TGCGCCAGCAGCTTGGACAGCATCACCGGGGAGCTGTTTTTT. It specifies CASSLDSITGELFF. Drawing the rest from reference TRBV5-1 and TRBJ2-2, the complete variable domain is KAGVTQTPRYLIKTRGQQVTLSCSPISGHRSVSWYQQTPGQGLQFLFEYFSETQRNKGNFPGRFSGRQFSNSRSEMNVSTLELGDSALYLCASSLDSITGELFFGEGSRLTVL.

The CDR3 loop is CASREPYNEQFF. The CDR3 nucleotides read TGTGCCAGCAGGGAACCTTACAATGAGCAGTTCTTC. This chain joins TRBV6-1 and TRBJ2-1; D call uncertain. The germline V and J ends were trimmed by 6 bases and 4 bases, with 7 bases remaining between them. This CDR3 contains 12 residues. Germline lookup yields CDR1 MNHNS and CDR2 SASEGT.

Comments on this clonotype: With a much larger clone just one base away, this may be a read error. This chain links TRBV10-3 with TRBJ1-2, with 7 bases fitting TRBD1. Germline-derived CDR1 and CDR2 are ENHRY and SYGVKD. The CDR3 is 14 amino acids. The CDR3 is CVISRQGGRDGYTF. CDR3 DNA sequence: TGTGTCATCAGCCGACAGGGAGGCAGGGATGGCTACACCTTC.

This clonotype was found a few times. This rearrangement joins TRBV6-1 to TRBJ2-6, with D perhaps TRBD2 (6 bases). V was cut by 8 bases and J by 2 bases, with 10 bases left in between. The CDR3 extends over 14 amino acids. The germline V gene encodes CDR1 MNHNS and CDR2 SASEGT. CDR3 coding DNA: TGTGCCAGCTATACGGGGGCTGGGGCCAACGTCCTGACTTTC. Protein: CASYTGAGANVLTF.

The chain couples TRBV10-3 to TRBJ2-7; D unresolved. CDR3 length: 12 amino acids. CDR1 is ENHRY, CDR2 SYGVKD, per germline. V shed 6 bases and J shed 1 base, with 7 bases lying between them. CDR3 sequence reads: CAIRKGSYEQYF. The CDR3 DNA follows: TGTGCCATCAGAAAGGGTTCCTACGAGCAGTACTTC.

This clonotype has more than one count but fewer than ten. The rearrangement uses TRBV19 and TRBJ2-3; D is possibly TRBD1 (6 bases). Looked up from germline, CDR1 is LNHDA and CDR2 is SQIVND (reference sequence). V was trimmed by 5 bases and J by 2 bases, leaving 17 bases between them. The CDR3 runs to 16 residues. CDR3: CASSQPIGDNTDTQYF. CDR3 nucleotides: TGTGCCAGTAGTCAGCCCATCGGGGACAACACAGATACGCAGTATTTT. Complete variable domain (other parts from reference TRBV19 and TRBJ2-3): DGGITQSPKYLFRKEGQNVTLSCEQNLNHDAMYWYRQDPGQGLRLIYYSQIVNDFQKGDIAEGYSVSREKKESFPLTVTSAQKNPTAFYLCASSQPIGDNTDTQYFGPGTRLTVL.

This clonotype came up many times. The rearrangement links TRBV2 to TRBJ1-1; no clear D gene. Germline CDR1 reads SNHLY; CDR2 reads FYNNEI. The CDR3 loop spans 14 amino acids. V gave up 3 bases and J gave up 0 bases, with 8 bases separating them. The CDR3, as DNA: TGTGCCAGCAGTGAGACAACGATGAACACTGAAGCTTTCTTT. It yields the protein CASSETTMNTEAFF.

This clonotype was detected only a few times. V usage is TRBV5-1 and J usage is TRBJ2-5; D could derive from TRBD1 or TRBD2 (5 bases each). Trimming took 3 bases from V and 4 from J, leaving 19 bases between them. CDR1 SGHRS and CDR2 YFSETQ come from the germline V gene. This CDR3 is built from 16 residues. Here the CDR3 reads CASSSHTGTGRETQYF. CDR3 nucleotides: TGCGCCAGCAGCTCACACACCGGGACGGGGCGAGAGACCCAGTACTTC.

This clonotype was seen ten or more times. This chain uses TRBV5-1 with TRBJ2-7; 8 bases line up with TRBD2. Germline V gene lookup returns CDR1 SGHRS and CDR2 YFSETQ. V dropped 2 bases and J dropped 7; count of bases not matched to a gene: 8. CDR3 length: 14 amino acids. CDR3 loop: CASSLASGSREQYF. Written as DNA, the CDR3 is TGCGCCAGCAGCTTAGCGAGCGGGAGTCGGGAGCAGTACTTC. The whole variable domain, filled in from reference TRBV5-1 and TRBJ2-7, reads KAGVTQTPRYLIKTRGQQVTLSCSPISGHRSVSWYQQTPGQGLQFLFEYFSETQRNKGNFPGRFSGRQFSNSRSEMNVSTLELGDSALYLCASSLASGSREQYFGPGTRLTVT.

This clonotype was counted many times. The gene calls are TRBV20-1 and TRBJ1-2; D gene uncertain. The germline V gene has CDR1 DFQATT and CDR2 SNEGSKA (reference sequence). CDR3 size: 13 residues. The V and J ends lost 3 bases and 3 bases respectively, with 11 bases between them. The CDR3: CSARRTWDYGYTF. The CDR3 nucleotides read TGCAGTGCTAGGAGGACCTGGGACTATGGCTACACCTTC.

This clonotype was picked up many times. The V call is TRBV27, the J call TRBJ1-5, with 7 bases aligning to TRBD1. V trimming: 4 bases; J trimming: 5 bases; junction bases outside the gene matches: 14. Germline V lookup: CDR1 MNHEY, CDR2 SMNVEV (reference sequence). The CDR3 is 17 amino acids. CDR3 DNA: TGTGCCAGCAGTTCCAGAGGTGGGACAGCGGAGGATCAGCCCCAGCATTTT. This gives the protein CASSSRGGTAEDQPQHF.

This clonotype appeared a few times. The junction departs from germline at one end; a sequencing error may be responsible. The chain is built from TRBV20-1 and TRBJ2-7; D possibly uses TRBD1 or TRBD2 (5 bases each). CDR1 is DFQATT and CDR2 is SNEGSKA in the germline V gene (reference sequence). CDR3 length equals 14 residues. CDR3 in DNA: TGCAGTACTAGGGGCGTTGGGTCCTTTTACGAGCAGTACTTC. Its protein is CSTRGVGSFYEQYF.

V usage is TRBV3-1 and J usage is TRBJ1-3; D not certain. Trimming shortened V by 3 bases and J by 4 bases, and 7 bases separated the two germline ends. From germline, CDR1 is LGHDT and CDR2 YNNKEL (reference sequence). The CDR3 has 13 residues. The CDR3 bases are TGTGCCAGCAGCCAGTCCCTAGGAAACACCATATATTTT. Translated, it gives CASSQSLGNTIYF.

The chain carries TRBV6-5 and TRBJ2-7, with TRBD2 identical over 7 bases. The germline V gene has CDR1 MNHEY and CDR2 SVGAGI. The CDR3 extends over 18 amino acids. J was trimmed by 3 bases and V by 2 bases; bases with no gene match: 16. This CDR3 is CASSYRKASGPQDYEQYF. CDR3 coding DNA: TGTGCCAGCAGTTACCGTAAAGCTAGCGGCCCGCAGGACTACGAGCAGTACTTC.

This clonotype was recorded many times. The chain is built from TRBV7-2 and TRBJ2-7; TRBD2 matches at 9 bases. Germline CDR1 reads SGHTA; CDR2 reads FQGNSA. The J segment lost 6 bases and the V segment lost 5 bases, leaving 17 bases of the junction unmatched. The CDR3 totals 17 residues. The DNA of the CDR3 is TGTGCCAGCAGCCTCTGGCTCGGGTTTAGCGGGAGTCGCGAGCAGTACTTC. It codes for CASSLWLGFSGSREQYF.

The V and J genes are TRBV7-8 and TRBJ2-7; D might be TRBD2 (5 bases). The CDR3 has 14 residues. Between the trimmed V and J ends, which lost 5 bases and 4 bases, there was a span of 15 bases. Per germline, CDR1 SGHVS and CDR2 FQNEAQ. Here the CDR3 DNA reads TGTGCCAGCAGCGATACGGACTCTTTTTACGAGCAGTACTTC. Translating it yields CASSDTDSFYEQYF.

The rearrangement links TRBV20-1 to TRBJ2-6; D possibly uses TRBD1 or TRBD2 (5 bases each). This CDR3 spans 15 amino acids. Between the trimmed V and J ends, which lost 4 bases and 0 bases, there was a span of 10 bases. Germline CDR1 is DFQATT and CDR2 is SNEGSKA (reference sequence). The CDR3 loop is CSAMRGSSGANVLTF. The CDR3 DNA reads as TGCAGTGCTATGAGGGGCAGCTCTGGGGCCAACGTCCTGACTTTC.

This clonotype was recorded many times. The chain uses TRBV7-2 and TRBJ2-7; the D gene is possibly TRBD2 (6 bases). Germline V gene sequence: CDR1 SGHTA, CDR2 FQGNSA. This CDR3 has 15 residues. V was shortened by 6 bases and J by 1 base, with 16 bases between the two germline ends. The CDR3 is CASSRGAGQSYEQYF. Written as DNA, the CDR3 is TGTGCCAGCAGTCGCGGAGCGGGCCAATCCTACGAGCAGTACTTC.

The chain carries TRBV20-1 and TRBJ2-1; D not certain. V lost 5 bases and J lost 5, with 4 bases in between. The germline CDR1 and CDR2 sequences are DFQATT and SNEGSKA (reference sequence). The CDR3 has 10 amino acids. The chain's CDR3 is CSAQNNEQFF. Written as DNA, the CDR3 is TGCAGTGCTCAGAACAATGAGCAGTTCTTC.

Ten or more counts support this clonotype. V usage is TRBV6-1 and J usage is TRBJ2-5; 7 nucleotides match TRBD1. Trimming took 5 bases from V and 5 from J; bases not matched to a gene: 11. Germline V gene lookup returns CDR1 MNHNS and CDR2 SASEGT. The length of the CDR3 is 15 residues. CDR3 protein: CASSYEGARRETQYF. CDR3 DNA: TGTGCCAGCAGTTACGAGGGGGCCCGGAGGGAGACCCAGTACTTC.

This clonotype was observed many times. The chain employs TRBV5-1 and TRBJ2-1; D might be TRBD1 or TRBD2, each matching 6 bases. This CDR3 contains 11 residues. With 7 bases removed from V and 8 bases from J, the gap between germline ends came to 10 bases. Germline CDR1 SGHRS, CDR2 YFSETQ. The CDR3 loop is CASAGGYEQFF. CDR3 DNA sequence: TGCGCCAGCGCCGGGGGCTATGAGCAGTTCTTC. The full variable domain, completed using reference TRBV5-1 and TRBJ2-1, is KAGVTQTPRYLIKTRGQQVTLSCSPISGHRSVSWYQQTPGQGLQFLFEYFSETQRNKGNFPGRFSGRQFSNSRSEMNVSTLELGDSALYLCASAGGYEQFFGPGTRLTVL.

The chain links TRBV30 to TRBJ2-7; D is uncertain. V was trimmed by 2 bases and J by 2 bases, leaving 13 bases between them. The CDR3 totals 14 residues. Per the germline V gene, CDR1 is GTSNPN and CDR2 is SVGIG (reference sequence). CDR3 amino acids: CAWSRQPITYEQYF. Here the CDR3 DNA reads TGTGCCTGGAGTCGGCAGCCTATTACCTACGAGCAGTACTTC.

The chain has TRBV9 and TRBJ2-3; the match to TRBD2 covers 7 bases. The V segment lost 2 bases and the J segment 5 bases; nucleotides outside the gene matches: 5. The CDR3 contains 14 residues. The V gene's germline CDR1 is SGDLS and CDR2 YYNGEE. This chain's CDR3 is CASSVSGGGDTQYF. DNA of the CDR3: TGTGCCAGCAGCGTTTCGGGAGGTGGAGATACGCAGTATTTT.

The chain is built from TRBV7-2 and TRBJ1-1; tentative D call: TRBD1 (5 bases). Trimming removed 2 bases at V and 7 bases at J, with 23 bases between. From germline, CDR1 is SGHTA and CDR2 FQGNSA. This CDR3 contains 17 residues. The CDR3 reads CASSLPRGTKGAGEAFF. The CDR3 nucleotides read TGTGCCAGCAGCTTACCCCGCGGGACTAAAGGGGCGGGTGAAGCTTTCTTT.

This clonotype was observed at least ten times. The chain joins TRBV2 to TRBJ2-1; TRBD2 is a possible D gene (6 bases). V dropped 8 bases and J dropped 7 bases, with 24 bases sitting between them. This CDR3 is built from 16 residues. CDR1 is SNHLY, CDR2 FYNNEI, per germline. The CDR3 DNA follows: TGTGCCAGCGATCCGGTTGCGGGACCTACGGGGAATGAGCAGTTCTTC. Protein sequence: CASDPVAGPTGNEQFF.